What follows is one TCR beta chain and its context. The record originates from a study of blood T cell repertoires in COVID-19. Study summary: COVID-19 samples collected from the United States, Italy and Spain covered acute and convalescent phases.

The protocol was immunoSEQ multiplex PCR, while the TCRdb copy is restricted to in-frame clones and leaves out a portion. The table records around 400,000 clones, around 87% of them present only once. This CDR3 is 16 amino acids long. The germline gives CDR1 SGHRS, CDR2 YFSETQ. V was pared by 0 bases and J by 5 bases, with 10 bases of the junction left unmatched. Seattle patients were enrolled during active infection and followed longitudinally. The TCR originated in a woman aged 55-69 years with COVID-19, enrolled during active disease. The sequenced sample was peripheral blood. The genes are TRBV5-1 and TRBJ2-5; 7 bases line up with TRBD1. CDR3 nucleotide sequence: TGCGCCAGCAGCTTGGGGGGGACAGCCCTGTCGGAGACCCAGTACTTC. Protein product: CASSLGGTALSETQYF. Supplemented by reference TRBV5-1 and TRBJ2-5, the full variable domain reads KAGVTQTPRYLIKTRGQQVTLSCSPISGHRSVSWYQQTPGQGLQFLFEYFSETQRNKGNFPGRFSGRQFSNSRSEMNVSTLELGDSALYLCASSLGGTALSETQYFGPGTRLLVL.